This T cell receptor (beta chain) is from a study of T cells in Graves' hyperthyroidism and ophthalmopathy. Study outcomes and limitations: Most clonotypes expanded in the thyroid (above 0.001) were also present in blood.

RNA transcripts gave rise to amplified TCR beta CDR3 regions. Carried out on the TCR CDR3, a first-round RT-PCR used the HTBI primer set. TCRdb redid the calling of the multiplex PCR reads with MiXCR, one entry per CDR3 protein. The sample lists 400,000 to 600,000 distinct CDR3 sequences; less than 25% were seen once. On this clonotype: Its target is not known.

The V and J ends lost 4 bases and 1 base, in that order; junction bases with no gene match: 5. The CDR3 extends over 15 amino acids. Germline V gene lookup returns CDR1 SGHAT and CDR2 FQNNGV. This sequence was found in a man aged 18-30 years with Graves' hyperthyroidism. The V and J genes are TRBV11-2 and TRBJ2-5, with 8 nucleotides matching TRBD2. The specimen was blood. CDR3 protein: CASSYTAGAQETQYF. The CDR3 DNA reads TGTGCCAGCAGCTACACAGCGGGAGCCCAAGAGACCCAGTACTTC.